The 27 T cell receptor beta chains given below trace back to one sample, sequenced in a study of technical replicates of blood from a handful of donors (dated by TCRdb to between 2016 and 2019). Receptor amplification or capture employed the immunoSEQ multiplex PCR assay. Drawn from immuneACCESS, this table holds only the in-frame rearrangements with V and J called that TCRdb kept. Clones are partly lost; checked studies trace under half to an unresolved V gene and leave the rest unexplained. This sample comprises approximately 85,000 clones, 92% of them detected only once. About 0.27% of the sample comes from the top ten. Sequencing was performed on T cells isolated from PBMCs. The receptors come from a human donor in good health.

V usage is TRBV5-1 and J usage is TRBJ2-3; 8 bases are shared with TRBD2. The J segment lost 4 bases and the V segment lost 4 bases, leaving 8 bases of the junction unmatched. Germline V gene lookup returns CDR1 SGHRS and CDR2 YFSETQ. The CDR3 is made up of 15 amino acids. The CDR3 nucleotides read TGCGCCAGCAGCGTCTTAGCGGGGTCGGCAGATACGCAGTATTTT. Its protein product is CASSVLAGSADTQYF.

This clone came up once. The chain links TRBV25-1 to TRBJ1-3; 8 nucleotides agree with TRBD1. V lost 3 bases to trimming and J lost 4 bases; unmatched junction nucleotides: 5. CDR1 and CDR2 from the germline V gene are MGHDK and SYGVNS. The CDR3 runs 15 residues. The CDR3 reads CASSDDRGGGNTIYF. CDR3 in DNA: TGTGCCAGCAGTGATGACAGGGGAGGCGGAAACACCATATATTTT. Full variable domain (missing parts from reference TRBV25-1 and TRBJ1-3): EADIYQTPRYLVIGTGKKITLECSQTMGHDKMYWYQQDPGMELHLIHYSYGVNSTEKGDLSSESTVSRIRTEHFPLTLESARPSHTSQYLCASSDDRGGGNTIYFGEGSWLTVV.

The chain couples TRBV10-3 to TRBJ2-7; TRBD1 is a possible D gene (6 bases). CDR1 is ENHRY, CDR2 SYGVKD, per germline. Trimming removed 10 bases from V and 2 bases from J, with 15 bases in between. CDR3 length equals 13 residues. The CDR3 loop is CATGAGVTYEQYF. The CDR3 DNA reads as TGTGCCACCGGGGCAGGGGTAACCTACGAGCAGTACTTC.

The rearrangement joins TRBV28 to TRBJ2-1; 10 positions match TRBD2. J gave up 7 bases and V 0 bases, and 9 bases lay outside the gene matches. The length of the CDR3 is 17 residues. Germline CDR1 is MDHEN and CDR2 is SYDVKM. The CDR3 DNA sequence: TGTGCCAGCAGTTTATGGGATCTAGCGGGAGTCTTGAATGAGCAGTTCTTC. This encodes CASSLWDLAGVLNEQFF. The full variable domain, with the rest looked up from reference TRBV28 and TRBJ2-1, is DVKVTQSSRYLVKRTGEKVFLECVQDMDHENMFWYRQDPGLGLRLIYFSYDVKMKEKGDIPEGYSVSREKKERFSLILESASTNQTSMYLCASSLWDLAGVLNEQFFGPGTRLTVL.

The genes are TRBV11-3 and TRBJ2-1; TRBD2 aligns across 9 bases. Germline loops: CDR1 SGHNT, CDR2 YENEEA. V lost 5 bases and J lost 7; bases outside the gene matches: 9. The CDR3 sequence is 15 residues long. CDR3 region: CASSVAGASLNEQFF. The CDR3 region has the DNA TGTGCCAGCAGCGTAGCGGGAGCTTCGTTGAATGAGCAGTTCTTC.

V usage is TRBV29-1 and J usage is TRBJ2-5, with 8 bases fitting TRBD1. The junction had 2 bases not matched to a gene; V was cut back by 6 bases and J by 2 bases. This CDR3 has 12 residues. The germline CDR1 and CDR2 sequences are SQVTM and ANQGSEA. In DNA, the CDR3 is TGCAGCGTACGACAGGGGCAAGAGACCCAGTACTTC. Its translation is CSVRQGQETQYF.

This clone was picked up one time. The gene calls are TRBV7-3 and TRBJ2-1; 13 bases align to TRBD2. The J segment lost 7 bases and the V segment lost 5 bases, leaving 5 bases of the junction unmatched. Germline V lookup: CDR1 SGHTA, CDR2 FQGTGA. The CDR3 is 15 amino acids. The DNA for the CDR3 is TGTGCCAGCAGCCCACCGGGACTAGCGGGGAATGAGCAGTTCTTC. This translates into CASSPPGLAGNEQFF.

The V call is TRBV7-8, the J call TRBJ1-6; TRBD1 is a possible D gene (5 bases). The CDR3 runs to 16 residues. V dropped 2 bases and J dropped 6 bases, with 14 bases sitting between them. The V gene's germline CDR1 is SGHVS and CDR2 FQNEAQ. The CDR3 spells CASSLMGEDSNSPLHF. CDR3 DNA: TGTGCCAGCAGCTTAATGGGGGAGGACTCTAATTCACCCCTCCACTTT.

The chain has TRBV7-7 and TRBJ2-1, with D maybe TRBD2 (6 bases). Germline CDR1 reads SSHAT; CDR2 reads FNYEAQ (reference sequence). The V end was cut by 0 bases, the J end by 8 bases, with 17 bases between. CDR3 length: 16 amino acids. The CDR3 protein is CASSLARAAGFDEQFF. CDR3 coding DNA: TGTGCCAGCAGCTTAGCAAGGGCAGCGGGTTTCGATGAGCAGTTCTTC.

J is TRBJ2-7 and V is TRBV28; 9 bases match TRBD1. In germline, CDR1 is MDHEN, CDR2 SYDVKM. With V trimmed by 7 bases and J by 2 bases, 6 bases remained unmatched. There are 14 residues in the CDR3. The CDR3 DNA sequence: TGTGCCAGCATTACGGGACAGGGCACCTACGAGCAGTACTTC. It is translated as CASITGQGTYEQYF.

The genes are TRBV7-9 and TRBJ1-2; 9 bases are shared with TRBD1. Unmatched junction bases numbered 3, after V lost 4 bases and J lost 3 bases. CDR3 length: 14 amino acids. Germline V gives CDR1 SEHNR, CDR2 FQNEAQ (reference sequence). CDR3 nucleotides: TGTGCCAGCAGCTACAGGGGGCAAGACTATGGCTACACCTTC. This sequence encodes CASSYRGQDYGYTF.

The rearrangement joins TRBV7-2 to TRBJ2-7, with 11 bases that match TRBD2. Germline V lookup: CDR1 SGHTA, CDR2 FQGNSA. The CDR3 spans 18 residues. Germline trimming cut 0 bases from V and 2 bases from J; bases unmatched to any gene: 9. The CDR3: CASSLARLAGSPAYEQYF. The CDR3 nucleotides are TGTGCCAGCAGCTTAGCGCGACTAGCGGGATCACCCGCCTACGAGCAGTACTTC.

V usage is TRBV28 and J usage is TRBJ1-5; 9 positions agree with TRBD1. Germline V gives CDR1 MDHEN, CDR2 SYDVKM. The trim removed 2 bases at V and 1 base at J, leaving 6 bases unmatched. CDR3 size: 17 residues. Written as DNA, the CDR3 is TGTGCCAGCAGTTTAAAAGGGACAGGGTCGAGCAATCAGCCCCAGCATTTT. This codes for CASSLKGTGSSNQPQHF. The whole variable domain, filled in from reference TRBV28 and TRBJ1-5, reads DVKVTQSSRYLVKRTGEKVFLECVQDMDHENMFWYRQDPGLGLRLIYFSYDVKMKEKGDIPEGYSVSREKKERFSLILESASTNQTSMYLCASSLKGTGSSNQPQHFGDGTRLSIL.

V is TRBV7-8 and J is TRBJ2-7; D possibly corresponds to TRBD1 (5 bases). V was trimmed by 4 bases and J by 5 bases, leaving 18 bases between them. The length of the CDR3 is 15 residues. Per the germline V gene, CDR1 is SGHVS and CDR2 is FQNEAQ. The CDR3 sequence is CASSSIPQGAHEQYF. For the CDR3, the DNA is TGTGCCAGCAGCTCCATCCCCCAGGGTGCCCACGAGCAGTACTTC. The variable domain in full, with the rest retrieved from reference TRBV7-8 and TRBJ2-7, is GAGVSQSPRYKVAKRGQDVALRCDPISGHVSLFWYQQALGQGPEFLTYFQNEAQLDKSGLPSDRFFAERPEGSVSTLKIQRTQQEDSAVYLCASSSIPQGAHEQYFGPGTRLTVT.

V usage is TRBV9 and J usage is TRBJ2-5, with a possible D match to TRBD2 (6 bases). Germline CDR1 is SGDLS and CDR2 is YYNGEE. The CDR3 consists of 15 residues. Trimming left V 0 bases short and J 1 base short, with 10 bases between. The CDR3 loop is CASSVATSSQETQYF. DNA of the CDR3: TGTGCCAGCAGCGTAGCAACTAGCTCCCAAGAGACCCAGTACTTC.

The gene calls are TRBV4-1 and TRBJ1-3, with no clear D. This CDR3 region has 17 residues. The V gene lost 4 bases and the J gene lost 6 bases, with 22 bases spanning the gap. CDR1 is MGHRA, CDR2 YSYEKL, per germline. The CDR3 is CASSPPGHSRVANTIYF. The CDR3 DNA sequence: TGCGCCAGCAGCCCCCCTGGGCACTCCCGTGTTGCAAACACCATATATTTT.

The V call is TRBV5-4, the J call TRBJ2-7; TRBD1 aligns across 7 bases. Germline CDR1 SGHNT, CDR2 YYREEE (reference sequence). The V gene end was trimmed by 2 bases and the J gene end by 0 bases; junction bases not matched to a gene: 8. CDR3 length: 16 residues. CDR3 nucleotides: TGTGCCAGCAGCTTACTTAGTACAGGGGTCTCCTACGAGCAGTACTTC. It encodes CASSLLSTGVSYEQYF.

V usage is TRBV6-4 and J usage is TRBJ2-2; a possible D gene is TRBD2 (5 bases). The CDR3 has 14 residues. V was trimmed by 7 bases and J by 8 bases, leaving 17 bases between them. Looked up from germline, CDR1 is MRHNA and CDR2 is SNTAGT. The CDR3 DNA follows: TGTGCCAGCAAAAGAGAGGGTTCCAAGGGGGAGCTGTTTTTT. This encodes CASKREGSKGELFF.

This chain joins TRBV10-3 and TRBJ1-4; 7 bases match TRBD1. CDR3 length: 16 residues. Germline CDR1 and CDR2: ENHRY and SYGVKD. The junction had 12 bases not matched to a gene; V was cut back by 3 bases and J by 8 bases. Written as DNA, the CDR3 is TGTGCCATCAGTGATCCATCGGGACAGTCTTCGGAAAAACTGTTTTTT. It is translated as CAISDPSGQSSEKLFF.

This clone was counted only a few times. The chain links TRBV14 to TRBJ1-6, with no clear D. Germline-derived CDR1 and CDR2 are SGHDN and FVKESK. V gave up 1 base and J gave up 4 bases, with 8 bases separating them. The CDR3 sequence is 15 residues long. CDR3 sequence: CASSQGTPYNSPLHF. The DNA for the CDR3 is TGTGCCAGCAGCCAAGGTACACCGTATAATTCACCCCTCCACTTT.

The CDR3 bases are TGTGCCAGCATAACAGGGGGGGTACCCCTCCACTTT. This codes for CASITGGVPLHF. This chain links TRBV6-1 with TRBJ1-6, with 8 bases matching TRBD1. V lost 7 bases, J lost 12 bases, and 5 bases stayed unmatched. CDR3 length: 12 residues. Germline V gives CDR1 MNHNS, CDR2 SASEGT.

This clone came up once. The chain carries TRBV19 and TRBJ2-3, with D perhaps matching TRBD1 (6 bases). CDR1 is LNHDA and CDR2 is SQIVND in the germline V gene (reference sequence). The length of the CDR3 is 13 residues. Trimming shortened V by 4 bases and J by 8 bases, and 13 bases separated the two germline ends. The CDR3 is CASSTVRGSTQYF. CDR3 sequence (DNA): TGTGCCAGTAGTACCGTCAGGGGAAGTACGCAGTATTTT.

The gene calls are TRBV7-3 and TRBJ2-2; D is unresolved. Trimming left V 5 bases short and J 3 bases short, with 4 bases between. This CDR3 is built from 12 residues. Germline V gene sequence: CDR1 SGHTA, CDR2 FQGTGA. This CDR3 is CASSPYTGELFF. The DNA for the CDR3 is TGTGCCAGCAGCCCCTACACCGGGGAGCTGTTTTTT. The full variable domain, its missing parts supplied by reference TRBV7-3 and TRBJ2-2, is GAGVSQTPSNKVTEKGKYVELRCDPISGHTALYWYRQSLGQGPEFLIYFQGTGAADDSGLPNDRFFAVRPEGSVSTLKIQRTERGDSAVYLCASSPYTGELFFGEGSRLTVL.

The CDR3: CASSLTGGGGYTF. The CDR3 DNA is TGTGCCAGCAGCTTGACAGGGGGCGGTGGCTACACCTTC. The chain employs TRBV5-6 and TRBJ1-2, with 9 bases matching TRBD1. Germline trimming cut 1 base from V and 7 bases from J; bases unmatched to any gene: 2. CDR1 is SGHDT, CDR2 YYEEEE, per germline. The CDR3 totals 13 residues.

J is TRBJ2-7 and V is TRBV10-3, with D possibly TRBD1 on 6 matching bases. CDR1 is ENHRY and CDR2 is SYGVKD in the germline V gene. This CDR3 has 15 residues. The ends were cut back, 6 bases at V and 1 base at J, with 16 bases in the middle. The CDR3: CAISPKGDSSYEQYF. CDR3 nucleotides: TGTGCCATCAGCCCGAAGGGGGATTCTTCCTACGAGCAGTACTTC.

This sequence joins TRBV7-2 and TRBJ2-5; the D gene is possibly TRBD1 (5 bases). The V end was cut by 5 bases, the J end by 5 bases, with 21 bases between. CDR1 and CDR2 from the germline V gene are SGHTA and FQGNSA. The CDR3 covers 16 residues. The CDR3 region has the DNA TGTGCCAGCAGCCTGGGGCTGACACCGTGGCGGGAGACCCAGTACTTC. This encodes CASSLGLTPWRETQYF.

The CDR3 sequence is CASSEARELGANVLTF. The CDR3 DNA reads as TGTGCCAGCAGTGAAGCGCGTGAGTTGGGGGCCAACGTCCTGACTTTC. This sequence joins TRBV6-1 and TRBJ2-6; D is unresolved. This CDR3 contains 16 residues. Germline-derived CDR1 and CDR2 are MNHNS and SASEGT. Trimming cost V 0 bases and J 4 bases, with 10 bases left between them.